This TCR beta chain was captured in a study of T cells after yellow fever vaccination. This clonotype was detected many times. Conversion of TCR transcripts into cDNA relied on 5'RACE template switching, which added a universal primer site and UMIs. TCRdb redid the calling of the 5' RACE reads with MiXCR, one entry per CDR3 protein. This table holds 200,000 to 250,000 distinct CDR3 sequences, less than 3.5% found once. The CDR3 sequence is 13 residues long. Trimming pared 0 bases from V and 6 bases from J, leaving 8 bases between. From germline, CDR1 is ENHRY and CDR2 SYGVKD. This TCR derives from a man aged 18 to 29 who received the YFV17D yellow fever vaccine. The rearrangement links TRBV10-3 to TRBJ1-2; D gene ambiguous. The sequences come from CD4+ T cells sorted from PBMCs, collected 10 days after the yellow fever booster vaccination. Here the CDR3 reads CAISESIQHGYTF. The DNA for the CDR3 is TGTGCCATCAGTGAGTCGATACAGCATGGCTACACCTTC.